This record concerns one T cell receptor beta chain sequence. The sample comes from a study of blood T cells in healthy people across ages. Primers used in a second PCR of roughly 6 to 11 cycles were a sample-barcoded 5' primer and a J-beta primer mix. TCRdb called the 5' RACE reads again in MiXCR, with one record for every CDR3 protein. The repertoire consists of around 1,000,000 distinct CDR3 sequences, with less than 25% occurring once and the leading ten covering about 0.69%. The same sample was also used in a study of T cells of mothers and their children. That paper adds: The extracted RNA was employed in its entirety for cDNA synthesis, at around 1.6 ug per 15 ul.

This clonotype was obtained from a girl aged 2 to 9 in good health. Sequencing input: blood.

For the CDR3, the DNA is TGTGCCAGCAGTTTCTATGGGGGGCGGTCTATTACAGATACGCAGTATTTT. Translation: CASSFYGGRSITDTQYF. The chain joins TRBV12-3 or TRBV12-4 to TRBJ2-3; the D gene could be TRBD1 or TRBD2 (6 bases each). V lost 3 bases to trimming and J lost 3 bases, with 19 bases between them. The CDR3 sequence is 17 residues long.